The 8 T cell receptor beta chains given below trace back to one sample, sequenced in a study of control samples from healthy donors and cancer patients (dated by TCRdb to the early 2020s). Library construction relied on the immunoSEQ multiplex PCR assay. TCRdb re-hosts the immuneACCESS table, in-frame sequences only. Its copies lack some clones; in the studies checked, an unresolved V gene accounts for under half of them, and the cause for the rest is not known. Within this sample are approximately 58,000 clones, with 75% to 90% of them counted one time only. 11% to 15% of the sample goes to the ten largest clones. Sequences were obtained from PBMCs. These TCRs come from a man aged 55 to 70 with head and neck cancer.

In nucleotides, the CDR3 is TGTGCCTGGAGTACTGGACCTAATTCACCCCTCCACTTT. Protein: CAWSTGPNSPLHF. V gene TRBV30 combines with J gene TRBJ1-6; D uncertain. This CDR3 spans 13 amino acids. CDR1 is GTSNPN, CDR2 SVGIG, per germline (reference sequence). Trimming removed 2 bases at V and 6 bases at J, with 8 bases between.

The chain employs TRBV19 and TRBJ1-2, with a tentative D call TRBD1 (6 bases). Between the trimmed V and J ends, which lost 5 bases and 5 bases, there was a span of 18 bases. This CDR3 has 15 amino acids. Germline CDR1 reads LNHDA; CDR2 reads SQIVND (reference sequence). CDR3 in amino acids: CASSGGQGYGYGYTF. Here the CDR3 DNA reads TGTGCCAGTAGTGGAGGGCAGGGGTATGGATATGGCTACACCTTC.

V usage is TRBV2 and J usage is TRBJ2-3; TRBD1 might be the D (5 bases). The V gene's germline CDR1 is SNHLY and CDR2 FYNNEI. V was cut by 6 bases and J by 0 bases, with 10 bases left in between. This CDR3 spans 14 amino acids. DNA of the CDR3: TGTGCCAGCAGGGTGGCAGGGAGCACAGATACGCAGTATTTT. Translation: CASRVAGSTDTQYF.

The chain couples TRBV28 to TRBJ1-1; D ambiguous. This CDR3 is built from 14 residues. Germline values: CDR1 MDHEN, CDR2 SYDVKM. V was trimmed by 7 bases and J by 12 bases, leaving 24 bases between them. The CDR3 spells CASTQSLETASTFF. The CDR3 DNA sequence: TGTGCCAGCACCCAATCCTTAGAAACGGCATCAACTTTCTTT. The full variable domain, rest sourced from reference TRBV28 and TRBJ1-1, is DVKVTQSSRYLVKRTGEKVFLECVQDMDHENMFWYRQDPGLGLRLIYFSYDVKMKEKGDIPEGYSVSREKKERFSLILESASTNQTSMYLCASTQSLETASTFFGQGTRLTVV.

In DNA, the CDR3 is TGTGCCAGCAGGGAGGGCCCCTATAATTCACCCCTCCACTTT. Translated, it gives CASREGPYNSPLHF. The V and J genes are TRBV6-5 and TRBJ1-6, with D unclear. Germline values: CDR1 MNHEY, CDR2 SVGAGI. V was cut by 6 bases and J by 2 bases, with 8 bases left in between. This CDR3 has 14 amino acids.

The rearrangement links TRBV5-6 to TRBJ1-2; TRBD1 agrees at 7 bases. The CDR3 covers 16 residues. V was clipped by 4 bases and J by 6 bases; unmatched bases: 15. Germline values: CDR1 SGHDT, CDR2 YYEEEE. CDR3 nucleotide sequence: TGTGCCAGCAGCCCCGTCGGACAGGACGCTATCAATGGCTACACCTTC. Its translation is CASSPVGQDAINGYTF.

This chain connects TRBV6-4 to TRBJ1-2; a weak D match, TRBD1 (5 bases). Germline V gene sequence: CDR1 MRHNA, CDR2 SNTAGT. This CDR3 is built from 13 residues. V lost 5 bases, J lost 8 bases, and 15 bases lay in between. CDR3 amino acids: CASSPEGEGGYTF. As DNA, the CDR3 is TGTGCCAGCAGTCCCGAAGGTGAGGGGGGCTACACCTTC.

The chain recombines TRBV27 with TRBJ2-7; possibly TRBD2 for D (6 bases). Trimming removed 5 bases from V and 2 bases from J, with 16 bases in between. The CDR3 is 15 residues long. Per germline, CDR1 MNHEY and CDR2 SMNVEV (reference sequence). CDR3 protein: CASSKEGVPPYEQYF. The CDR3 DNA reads TGTGCCAGCAGTAAGGAGGGAGTACCCCCCTACGAGCAGTACTTC.